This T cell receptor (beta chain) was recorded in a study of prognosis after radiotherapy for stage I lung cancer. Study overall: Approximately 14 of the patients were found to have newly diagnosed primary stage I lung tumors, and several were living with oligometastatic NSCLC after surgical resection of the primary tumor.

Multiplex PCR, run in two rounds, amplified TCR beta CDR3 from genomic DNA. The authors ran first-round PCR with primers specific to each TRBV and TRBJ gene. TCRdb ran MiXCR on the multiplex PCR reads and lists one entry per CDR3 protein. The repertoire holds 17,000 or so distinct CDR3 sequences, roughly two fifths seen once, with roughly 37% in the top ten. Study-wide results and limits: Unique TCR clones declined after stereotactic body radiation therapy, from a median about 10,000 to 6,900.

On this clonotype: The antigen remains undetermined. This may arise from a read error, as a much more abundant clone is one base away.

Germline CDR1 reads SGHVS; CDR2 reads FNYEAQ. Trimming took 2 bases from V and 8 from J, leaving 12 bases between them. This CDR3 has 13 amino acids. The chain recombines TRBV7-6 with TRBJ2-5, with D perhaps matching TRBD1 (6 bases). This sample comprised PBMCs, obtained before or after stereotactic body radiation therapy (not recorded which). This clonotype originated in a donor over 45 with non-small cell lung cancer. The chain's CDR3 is CASSLHEGDTQYF. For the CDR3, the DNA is TGTGCCAGCAGCTTACATGAGGGGGATACCCAGTACTTC.